This T cell receptor (beta chain) was found in a study of OX40 agonist ivuxolimab in advanced cancers. As for the study in general: Cancers in dose escalation were hepatocellular, melanoma, renal cell and head and neck.

The investigators sampled blood at baseline, at cycle 4 day 1, and at cycle 7 day 1. Using immunoSEQ multiplex PCR, the repertoire was profiled, and TCRdb retains in-frame clones only, with some absent. The sample shows about 98,000 clones, about 88% of them seen only once. V was cut by 3 bases and J by 4 bases, with 21 bases left in between. The germline CDR1 and CDR2 sequences are LGHNA and YSLEER. The CDR3 loop spans 17 amino acids. The sequence derives from an adult with an advanced solid tumor such as melanoma, head and neck, liver or kidney cancer. The source material was CD4+ or CD8+ T cells sorted from blood, sampled in a trial of the OX40 agonist ivuxolimab. The chain combines TRBV4-3 with TRBJ2-5, with D maybe TRBD1 (6 bases). CDR3 nucleotide sequence: TGCGCCAGCAGCCAGGATTTAAGACAGGCGCCTGTAGAGACCCAGTACTTC. This translates into CASSQDLRQAPVETQYF.